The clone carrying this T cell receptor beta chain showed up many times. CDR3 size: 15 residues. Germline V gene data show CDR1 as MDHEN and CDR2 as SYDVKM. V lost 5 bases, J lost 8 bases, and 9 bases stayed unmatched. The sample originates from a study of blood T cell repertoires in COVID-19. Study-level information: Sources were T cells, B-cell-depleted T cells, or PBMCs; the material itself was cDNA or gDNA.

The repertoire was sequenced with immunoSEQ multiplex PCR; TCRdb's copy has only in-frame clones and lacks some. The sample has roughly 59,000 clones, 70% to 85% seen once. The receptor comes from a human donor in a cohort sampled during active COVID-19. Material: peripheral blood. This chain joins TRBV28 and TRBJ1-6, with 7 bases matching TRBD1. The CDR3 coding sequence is TGTGCCAGCAGTGGACAGGAACGACTTGATTCACCCCTCCACTTT. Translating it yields CASSGQERLDSPLHF.